One sample yielded the 19 T cell receptor beta chains listed below, sequenced in a study of CD8+ T cells in alopecia areata. Extracted from the samples, RNA was reverse transcribed into cDNA to serve as the sequencing template. Sequencing was performed with immunoSEQ multiplex PCR; in TCRdb, only in-frame clones are kept and a portion is missing. The sample yields hundreds of thousands of clones, less than 80% seen once. The specimen comprised CD4+ T cells sorted from blood, sampled at week 0. The receptors were gathered from a human donor with alopecia areata.

This chain connects TRBV9 to TRBJ1-2, with a possible D match to TRBD1 (5 bases). V gave up 2 bases and J gave up 3 bases, with 8 bases separating them. The CDR3 spans 13 residues. CDR1 is SGDLS, CDR2 YYNGEE, per germline. For the CDR3, the DNA is TGTGCCAGCAGCGTTCAGGGTTACTATGGCTACACCTTC. Protein sequence: CASSVQGYYGYTF.

The chain recombines TRBV7-9 with TRBJ2-5; no reliable D call. Germline V lookup: CDR1 SEHNR, CDR2 FQNEAQ (reference sequence). The CDR3 contains 13 residues. V lost 8 bases and J lost 5, with 15 bases in between. CDR3 DNA: TGTGCCAGCCAAACTGCACTCTGGGAGACCCAGTACTTC. Encoded protein: CASQTALWETQYF.

V and J are TRBV30 and TRBJ1-1; TRBD1 matches at 9 bases. CDR3 length: 14 amino acids. Germline assignment: CDR1 GTSNPN and CDR2 SVGIG (reference sequence). J gave up 1 base and V 3 bases, and 3 bases lay outside the gene matches. As DNA, the CDR3 is TGTGCCTGGAGGCAACAGGGGGCGAACACTGAAGCTTTCTTT. This codes for CAWRQQGANTEAFF.

The chain is built from TRBV30 and TRBJ1-6; 12 positions agree with TRBD1. V lost 2 bases, J lost 8 bases, and 10 bases stayed unmatched. Germline CDR1 and CDR2: GTSNPN and SVGIG (reference sequence). The CDR3 runs to 17 residues. CDR3 bases: TGTGCCTGGAGTTTCCTCTCGGGACAGGGGGCAGATTCACCCCTCCACTTT. Amino acid sequence: CAWSFLSGQGADSPLHF.

A few counts support this clone. The chain uses TRBV6-1 and TRBJ1-2; D gene unclear. Germline V gene data show CDR1 as MNHNS and CDR2 as SASEGT. There are 12 residues in the CDR3. Between the trimmed V and J ends, which lost 5 bases and 5 bases, there was a span of 9 bases. CDR3 sequence: CASSSLGYGYTF. In DNA, the CDR3 is TGTGCCAGCAGTTCGCTGGGGTATGGCTACACCTTC.

The chain couples TRBV9 to TRBJ1-6, with D unresolved. This CDR3 has 14 amino acids. Between the trimmed V and J ends, which lost 0 bases and 10 bases, there was a span of 11 bases. The germline CDR1 and CDR2 sequences are SGDLS and YYNGEE. The CDR3 loop reads CASSVVGEGSPLHF. CDR3 DNA: TGTGCCAGCAGCGTAGTTGGAGAAGGCTCACCCCTCCACTTT.

V is TRBV10-3 and J is TRBJ1-1; a weak D match, TRBD1 (6 bases). Germline V gene data show CDR1 as ENHRY and CDR2 as SYGVKD. This CDR3 is built from 11 residues. V gave up 10 bases and J gave up 8 bases, with 14 bases separating them. The CDR3: CATRDRTEAFF. The DNA of the CDR3 is TGTGCCACCCGTGACAGGACCGAAGCTTTCTTT.

This chain connects TRBV7-2 to TRBJ2-1; D is possibly TRBD2 (6 bases). Germline lookup yields CDR1 SGHTA and CDR2 FQGNSA. This CDR3 is built from 14 residues. V lost 5 bases to trimming and J lost 6 bases, with 14 bases between them. DNA for the CDR3: TGTGCCAGCAGCCCCCTTGCGGGGACCAATGAGCAGTTCTTC. Its protein product is CASSPLAGTNEQFF.

The chain has TRBV7-2 and TRBJ1-2; D may be TRBD1 (5 bases). CDR3 size: 13 residues. CDR1 and CDR2 from the germline V gene are SGHTA and FQGNSA. V was pared by 5 bases and J by 5 bases, with 12 bases between. The CDR3 spells CASSPRDSYGYTF. In DNA form, the CDR3 reads TGTGCCAGCAGCCCCCGAGACAGTTATGGCTACACCTTC.

The genes are TRBV7-2 and TRBJ2-4; D is uncertain. The CDR3 loop spans 14 amino acids. V lost 1 base and J 4 bases, leaving 8 bases between the germline ends. Per the germline V gene, CDR1 is SGHTA and CDR2 is FQGNSA. The CDR3 spells CASSLGGVKNIQYF. The CDR3 DNA follows: TGTGCCAGCAGCTTAGGAGGCGTGAAAAACATTCAGTACTTC.

This clone was detected only a few times. This chain uses TRBV29-1 with TRBJ2-5; possibly TRBD1 or TRBD2 for D (6 bases each). Per the germline V gene, CDR1 is SQVTM and CDR2 is ANQGSEA. CDR3 length: 16 amino acids. V gave up 1 base and J gave up 5 bases, with 20 bases separating them. CDR3 loop: CSVEGRGTGRLETQYF. In nucleotides, the CDR3 is TGCAGCGTTGAAGGGCGAGGAACAGGGAGGTTGGAGACCCAGTACTTC.

The chain joins TRBV4-3 to TRBJ1-6; D unclear. The CDR3 sequence is 19 residues long. Germline CDR1 LGHNA, CDR2 YSLEER. V lost 1 base to trimming and J lost 0 bases, with 16 bases between them. DNA for the CDR3: TGCGCCAGCAGCCAAGCCTCCGTGGGTAGGAGCTCCTATAATTCACCCCTCCACTTT. It is translated as CASSQASVGRSSYNSPLHF.

This chain links TRBV27 with TRBJ2-3; D possibly corresponds to TRBD1 (5 bases). V dropped 6 bases and J dropped 2 bases, with 18 bases sitting between them. The CDR3 contains 16 residues. Germline V CDR1 and CDR2: MNHEY, SMNVEV (reference sequence). The CDR3: CASSRWVGRATDTQYF. In DNA, the CDR3 is TGTGCCAGCAGCCGCTGGGTCGGCAGGGCCACAGATACGCAGTATTTT.

This clone has just a few counts. The V call is TRBV15, the J call TRBJ1-6; weak D call: TRBD1 (5 bases). The length of the CDR3 is 16 residues. Trimming removed 1 base at V and 3 bases at J, with 10 bases between. The V gene's germline CDR1 is LNHNV and CDR2 YYDKDF (reference sequence). The chain's CDR3 is CATSRVAGGYNSPLHF. The CDR3 DNA reads as TGTGCCACCAGCAGAGTTGCGGGGGGCTATAATTCACCCCTCCACTTT.

The chain links TRBV30 to TRBJ1-6, with a weak D call TRBD1 (5 bases). CDR1 and CDR2 from the germline V gene are GTSNPN and SVGIG (reference sequence). Trimming removed 4 bases at V and 9 bases at J, with 13 bases between. CDR3 length equals 13 residues. The CDR3 here is CAWNPGGGSPLHF. The CDR3 nucleotides are TGTGCCTGGAATCCCGGTGGGGGTTCACCCCTCCACTTT.

This clone was counted once. V is TRBV7-2 and J is TRBJ2-1; D is possibly TRBD1 (5 bases). CDR1 SGHTA and CDR2 FQGNSA come from the germline V gene. This CDR3 has 13 amino acids. V was clipped by 10 bases and J by 5 bases, with 15 bases between them. CDR3 protein: CATQGQMHNEQFF. The CDR3 nucleotides read TGTGCCACCCAGGGTCAGATGCACAATGAGCAGTTCTTC.

This clone has just a few counts. This rearrangement joins TRBV29-1 to TRBJ2-7; tentative D call: TRBD2 (5 bases). This CDR3 has 14 amino acids. V dropped 8 bases and J dropped 6 bases, with 23 bases sitting between them. Germline V gives CDR1 SQVTM, CDR2 ANQGSEA. CDR3 in DNA: TGCAGCACCTTAGAGAGAGGGAGAAAGGGCGAGCAGTACTTC. Its protein product is CSTLERGRKGEQYF.

V usage is TRBV2 and J usage is TRBJ2-5; D is ambiguous. V was pared by 3 bases and J by 5 bases, with 4 bases between. The CDR3 covers 11 residues. The germline gives CDR1 SNHLY, CDR2 FYNNEI. DNA for the CDR3: TGTGCCAGCAGTGACTATGAGACCCAGTACTTC. This translates into CASSDYETQYF.

The count of this clone is one. The chain combines TRBV11-2 with TRBJ2-1; 16 bases fit TRBD2. Germline V gene sequence: CDR1 SGHAT, CDR2 FQNNGV. Trimming cost V 5 bases and J 2 bases; bases outside gene matches: 3. The length of the CDR3 is 17 residues. The CDR3 loop is CASSLGTSGGAYNEQFF. As DNA, the CDR3 is TGTGCCAGCAGCCTCGGGACTAGCGGGGGGGCCTACAATGAGCAGTTCTTC.